The clone carrying this T cell receptor beta chain was detected many times. The antigen remains unidentified. The data originate from a study of T cells after yellow fever vaccination. Study details: When fractions had low cell numbers, they were prepared with SMART-Seq v4 Ultra Low Input.

Whole-study findings and limits: Sorted repertoires could include abundant contaminating clonotypes from bulk cells.

The V end was cut by 0 bases, the J end by 7 bases, with 25 bases between. CDR3 length equals 18 residues. The germline V gene has CDR1 SGHAT and CDR2 FQNNGV. Generation of TCR cDNA used 5'RACE template switching (which added a universal primer site and UMIs). A single record per CDR3 protein comes from TCRdb applying MiXCR to the 5' RACE reads. Of 25,000 to 30,000 distinct CDR3 sequences detected, less than 5.5% appear once; the ten largest clones hold roughly two fifths. The receptor's source is a man aged 25-45 years who received the YFV17D yellow fever vaccine. The sample consisted of CD8+ T cells sorted from PBMCs, taken 10 days after the yellow fever booster vaccination. This chain joins TRBV11-2 and TRBJ2-7; no reliable D call. The CDR3 DNA follows: TGTGCCAGCAGCTTAGATTTCCCCCTCCGCTCCCCCGGGTTTGAGCAGTACTTC. Translated: CASSLDFPLRSPGFEQYF. The whole variable domain, filled in from reference TRBV11-2 and TRBJ2-7, reads EAGVAQSPRYKIIEKRQSVAFWCNPISGHATLYWYQQILGQGPKLLIQFQNNGVVDDSQLPKDRFSAERLKGVDSTLKIQPAKLEDSAVYLCASSLDFPLRSPGFEQYFGPGTRLTVT.